A selection of T cell receptor beta chains follows, all from one sample in a study of T cell changes during pregnancy in multiple sclerosis. Data came from immunoSEQ multiplex PCR; TCRdb stores just in-frame clones and leaves some out. The sample lists roughly 63,000 clones; approximately 93% were seen once. The sequencing here drew on CD8+ T cells from peripheral blood mononuclear cells, taken in the second trimester of pregnancy. These receptors were collected from a female donor with multiple sclerosis, enrolled in a pregnancy study. Both conserved end residues are part of each CDR3. A D gene is named only where the DNA matches it firmly. A clone size is listed for some rows: how often the clone was seen (once, few, many), or a class if it is expanded.

TRBV4-1	few	TRBJ2-2	NA	CASSPLTSLVVYTGELFF	TGCGCCAGCAGCCCTCTGACAAGCTTAGTAGTGTACACCGGGGAGCTGTTTTTT
TRBV4-1	NA	TRBJ2-1	NA	CASSLTEPGGEQFF	TGCGCCAGCAGCCTAACGGAGCCCGGCGGGGAGCAGTTCTTC
TRBV28	NA	TRBJ2-1	TRBD2	CASSPFTSGNEQFF	TGTGCCAGCAGTCCATTTACTAGCGGCAATGAGCAGTTCTTC
TRBV4-3	NA	TRBJ2-3	TRBD2	CASSQARLAGATDTQYF	TGCGCCAGCAGCCAAGCTAGACTAGCGGGGGCCACAGATACGCAGTATTTT
TRBV5-1	NA	TRBJ1-4	TRBD1	CASSRTGGAGEKLFF	TGCGCCAGCAGTAGAACAGGGGGCGCAGGTGAAAAACTGTTTTTT
TRBV12-5	NA	TRBJ2-1	NA	CASGLVDLTGNEQFF	TGTGCTAGTGGTTTGGTCGACCTAACAGGGAATGAGCAGTTCTTC
TRBV4-1	NA	TRBJ2-7	NA	CASSQGRTADEQYF	TGCGCCAGCAGCCAAGGAAGGACAGCGGACGAGCAGTACTTC
TRBV4-1	NA	TRBJ1-4	TRBD1	CASSQRTGDEKLFF	TGCGCCAGCAGCCAAAGGACAGGGGACGAAAAACTGTTTTTT
TRBV10-2	NA	TRBJ2-7	NA	CASSETGERDEQYF	TGCGCCAGCAGTGAGACGGGGGAACGCGACGAGCAGTACTTC
TRBV27	NA	TRBJ1-1	NA	CASSGMSGEAFF	TGTGCCAGCAGTGGGATGAGCGGTGAAGCTTTCTTT
TRBV19	NA	TRBJ2-5	TRBD2	CASSASTSGGAGYQETQYF	TGTGCCAGTAGTGCCTCGACTAGCGGGGGGGCGGGGTACCAAGAGACCCAGTACTTC
TRBV2	NA	TRBJ1-1	TRBD1	CASSGMWDRDDTEAFF	TGTGCCAGCAGTGGAATGTGGGACAGGGATGACACTGAAGCTTTCTTT
TRBV7-8	NA	TRBJ1-1	TRBD1	CASSLFYDGRDRGSNTEAFF	TGTGCCAGCAGCTTATTCTACGACGGGCGGGACAGGGGGTCCAACACTGAAGCTTTCTTT
TRBV2	NA	TRBJ2-7	NA	CASKGGRSYEQYF	TGTGCCAGCAAGGGAGGCCGCTCCTACGAGCAGTACTTC
TRBV14	NA	TRBJ2-7	NA	CASSHISFGYEQYF	TGTGCCAGCAGCCATATAAGTTTCGGGTACGAGCAGTACTTC
TRBV29-1	NA	TRBJ2-1	NA	CSVEGGDKYNEQFF	TGCAGCGTTGAAGGTGGGGACAAATACAATGAGCAGTTCTTC
TRBV13	NA	TRBJ2-1	TRBD2	CASSLVAGTYNEQFF	TGTGCCAGCAGCTTAGTAGCGGGTACCTACAATGAGCAGTTCTTC
TRBV21-1	NA	TRBJ1-5	NA	CAGEVKGREKPQHF	TGTGCCGGAGAAGTAAAGGGGAGGGAAAAGCCCCAGCATTTT
TRBV4-1	NA	TRBJ1-1	TRBD1	CASSFSGGGGTEAFF	TGCGCCAGCAGCTTCTCAGGAGGGGGCGGAACTGAAGCTTTCTTT
TRBV4-1	once	TRBJ2-7	TRBD2	CASSQRYGTSSYEQYF	TGCGCCAGCAGCCAAAGGTACGGGACTAGCTCTTACGAGCAGTACTTC
TRBV6-5	NA	TRBJ1-1	NA	CASSQGNTEAFF	TGTGCCAGCAGTCAGGGGAACACTGAAGCTTTCTTT